The clone carrying this TCR beta chain was recorded only once. Participants came from about 23 US areas, aged roughly 18 to 90 years. The sample originates from a study of blood T cell repertoires in COVID-19. Authors' processing steps: Quantification of nucleated cells was approximated via reference gene primer amplification. Assay used: immunoSEQ multiplex PCR; TCRdb lists only in-frame clones, some missing. D and trimming come from the DNA, and the V and J calls and clone size come from that table. This repertoire shows about 180,000 clones, roughly 90% found once; its top ten account for roughly 1.2%. J gave up 5 bases and V 0 bases, and 5 bases lay outside the gene matches. The CDR3 contains 16 residues. Per germline, CDR1 SGHDT and CDR2 YYEEEE.

The V call is TRBV5-6, the J call TRBJ2-1; 10 positions match TRBD2. The sample was PBMCs or T cells enriched from blood (not recorded which). The receptor comes from a human donor with acute COVID-19. The donor label of this sample is uncertain. DNA for the CDR3: TGTGCCAGCAGCTTGGGGAGGACTAGCGGAAACAATGAGCAGTTCTTC. It encodes CASSLGRTSGNNEQFF.